The text below deals with one TCR beta chain. Its antigen remains unidentified. The germline gene is not matched at one end of the junction; a read error may be the cause. Without any cell sorting, total RNA and DNA were extracted together from about 20-30 mg of bulk tissue using the AllPrep DNA/RNA mini kit. Between November 2015 and early 2016, about five patients in China with histopathologically diagnosed primary liver carcinoma had their tumors surgically resected. At the time of sampling, the patients were treatment-naive and had chronic HBV infection. Five spatially separated regions were sampled per tumor: superior, inferior, left-lateral and right-lateral poles, plus the tumor centre. Histological examination found more than 80% viable tumor cells in every tumor sample. Fresh tumor and adjacent tissue pieces were bisected, with one half stored in RNAlater at -80 degrees C and the other half sent for histology.

Using a constant-region primer and ProtoScript II reverse transcriptase, TCRbeta-specific cDNA was reverse-transcribed from about 540 ng total RNA. Construction of the TCRbeta libraries relied on three nested rounds of multiplex PCR, following a slightly modified ARM-PCR procedure. Sample barcodes and Illumina adapters were attached in a final 25-cycle PCR using Deep VentR polymerase. Before sequencing, amplicons of 200-500 bp were purified from gel using a QIAquick gel extraction kit. An Illumina HiSeq 2500 was used to sequence the TCRbeta amplicons with 250-bp paired-end reads. Per the original workflow: To recover full CDR3 sequences, reads were quality-trimmed using Trimmomatic v0.33 and paired reads were then merged using FLASH v1.2.11. V, D and J germline segments were assigned to the rearranged TCRbeta sequences using MiGEC v1.2.1b. VDJtools v1.0.0 computed clonotype statistics and Shannon-Wiener diversity indices. To cut down on sampling bias, every analysis after diversity analysis relied on just the 250 most abundant clonotypes from each sample. TCRdb redid the processing of the public reads, applying fastp at Q25 and MiXCR, and retained in-frame beta chains. Entries that share a CDR3 protein sequence are merged under the most common genes and DNA. TCRdb's processing, not the study's, gives the V and J calls here. A total of about 200,000 distinct CDR3 sequences appear in this sample, roughly 80% of them only once. In total, the top ten clones hold roughly 20% of the sample.

This sample is part of a study of tumor-infiltrating lymphocytes in primary liver carcinoma (dated by TCRdb to 2015 to 2018). For the wider study: The five patients, three men and two women aged 30 to 69 years, had hepatocellular carcinoma (four) or combined HCC and intrahepatic cholangiocarcinoma (one). The tumors of the five patients were staged as T1-T3 N0M0, with maximum diameters ranging from roughly 4 to 10 cm. To link TCRbeta repertoire diversity to the local molecular phenotype, the 25 or so tumor region samples were profiled with Agilent mRNA microarrays. Roughly 3.5 to 7.13 million productive TCRbeta reads were obtained per sample, and no significant difference in read depth was found between tissue types. A total of 35 or so specimens from 5 patients, comprising 25 or so tumor regions, 5 adjacent noncancerous liver tissues and 5 peripheral blood samples, were covered by TCRbeta repertoire sequencing. Technical replicate repertoires showed high reproducibility, with mean shared-clone rates around 0.9 and correlation coefficients above 0.95. For each liver tumor, the study sampled five regions along with adjacent normal tissue and blood, and applied TCRbeta repertoire sequencing, expression microarrays and whole-exome sequencing. The research as a whole found: The top 250 clones accounted for a significantly greater share of the repertoire in tumors than in blood (p = 0.039). Only roughly 8-25% of top clones appeared in all five regions of a tumor, which suggests that tumor-infiltrating T cells are spatially heterogeneous. The study included only a handful of patients, and the authors note findings should be validated in a larger study. Bulk unsorted samples precluded comparing CD4+ and CD8+ T cell repertoires. Consistent with antigen-driven expansion, pairs of tumor regions showed higher repertoire overlap (mean about 36%) than either tumor-adjacent pairs (about 17%) or tumor-blood pairs (approximately 15%). Because sequencing covered only the TCR beta chain and unpaired alpha chains were not captured, true repertoire diversity is likely underestimated.

The source is a man between 35 and 55 years old with primary liver carcinoma and hepatitis B virus infection. The source material was tumor tissue from primary liver carcinoma.

The CDR3 protein is CGSSPGIEAFF. The sequenced DNA: TGTGGCAGCAGTCCGGGAATTGAAGCTTTCTTT. The rearrangement combines TRBV4-2 with TRBJ1-1; no D gene can be assigned with confidence. The CDR3 runs 11 residues from the cysteine to the phenylalanine. The CDR3 DNA has 33 bases and is translated from base 1. From the germline V gene, CDR1 is LGHNA and CDR2 is YNFKEQ.